This T cell receptor beta chain originates from a study of spatial heterogeneity in lung cancer (dated by TCRdb to between 2018 and 2020). With regard to the full study: Beta-chain transcripts were consistently detected in greater numbers than alpha-chain transcripts, which likely reflects a higher abundance of beta-chain transcripts. In the raw uncorrected reads, each unique combination of TCR and UMI appeared on average more than ten times. The study quantitatively compared TCR alpha and beta repertoires across multiple tumor regions, matched nontumor lung and blood in non-small cell lung cancer. TCR repertoire features were related to nonsynonymous mutation counts determined by whole-exome sequencing of tumor tissue. At surgery, hundreds of tumor regions, 64 matched nontumor lung samples and a few dozen PBMC samples were TCR-sequenced for both alpha and beta chains.

Trimming costs V 8 bases and J 1 base, and their ends lie 17 bases apart. CDR1 and CDR2, per the germline V gene (reference sequence), are LNHDA and SQIVND. Reading from cysteine to phenylalanine, the CDR3 counts 15 amino acids. Only the CDR3 DNA stays, 45 bases, in frame from base 1. The sample's time point label, decoded: sample taken at primary tumor resection. Samples were obtained from 72 patients with early-stage, untreated non-small cell lung cancer from the lung TRACERx cohort. For TCR sequencing, whole RNA was extracted from tumor and nontumor lung tissue, or from cryopreserved PBMC samples, and no cell sorting was done. Patients were selected for TCR sequencing only if sufficient RNA was available from at least two tumor regions. Details on this clonotype: It has no known antigen specificity. No per-base quality is available; no much larger clone lies one base away.

Library creation used 5' RACE. The instrument given in TCRdb is NextSeq 500. To allow correction of PCR and sequencing errors, the TCR library protocol tagged every TCR cDNA molecule with a unique molecular identifier. Under the source paper's analysis protocol: TCR identification, UMI-based error correction and CDR3 extraction were all carried out with Decombinator tools. Expanded TCRs were defined as those above a frequency of 2 per 1,000, corresponding to the top 1% of the tumor frequency distribution. Renyi diversity was computed with the R vegan package after each repertoire had been subsampled 100 times to 5,000 TCRs. CDR3 similarity networks were constructed using string-kernel similarity of amino acid triplets, with links drawn between CDR3s whose pairwise similarity was above 0.82. TCRdb passed the public sequencing reads through fastp at Q25 and MiXCR, retaining productive beta sequences. Merged by CDR3 protein, the rows form single entries marked with the most common genes and DNA. V and J calls and clone size were set by TCRdb, not the authors. The sample profile shows about 78,000 distinct CDR3 sequences; roughly 8% of them were found once. The leading ten clones occupy roughly 6.4% of the sample.

Points the paper makes about the study in general: Ubiquitous expanded tumor TCRs were detected in blood more often at tumor resection than at routine follow-up. Confirming at a functional level the hypothesis that regional TCRs recognize regional mutations was considered to require additional single-cell paired TCR alpha and beta sequencing.

The V gene is TRBV19 and the J gene is TRBJ2-5; the D gene is not confidently resolved. The clonotype comes from a male donor with early-stage non-small cell lung cancer. This specimen consisted of PBMCs, obtained at surgery. The CDR3 region reads CASRVLSGTQETQYF. The DNA reads as follows: TGTGCCAGTCGAGTCTTATCAGGAACCCAAGAGACCCAGTACTTC.